The 32 T cell receptor beta chains in this list originate from one sample, sequenced in a study of CD8+CD57+ T cells in acquired aplastic anemia. Genomic DNA provided the template from which TCR beta VDJ and CDR3 profiles were obtained. TCRdb re-called the reads with MiXCR, one entry per CDR3 protein. This table has around 130,000 distinct CDR3 sequences, around 50% appearing once. The specimen sequenced was sorted CD4+, CD8+, or CD8+CD57+ T cells (not recorded which) from PBMCs. These receptors were obtained from a human donor in good health, serving as a control.

The sample holds many counts of this clonotype. V and J are TRBV7-3 and TRBJ2-5; 12 nucleotides agree with TRBD2. Trimming at V came to 5 bases and at J to 7 bases, leaving 8 bases not matched to a gene. The CDR3 loop spans 15 amino acids. Germline loops: CDR1 SGHTA, CDR2 FQGTGA. The CDR3 region is CASSASGGALGTQYF. CDR3 in DNA: TGTGCCAGCAGCGCTAGCGGGGGGGCCCTCGGGACCCAGTACTTC.

V usage is TRBV2 and J usage is TRBJ2-5, with D unresolved. Per the germline V gene, CDR1 is SNHLY and CDR2 is FYNNEI. The CDR3 covers 11 residues. V was cut by 7 bases and J by 5 bases, with 8 bases left in between. In DNA, the CDR3 is TGTGCCAGCACCATTAGTGAGACCCAGTACTTC. The encoded protein is CASTISETQYF. The full variable domain, with the rest looked up from reference TRBV2 and TRBJ2-5, is EPEVTQTPSHQVTQMGQEVILRCVPISNHLYFYWYRQILGQKVEFLVSFYNNEISEKSEIFDDQFSVERPDGSNFTLKIRSTKLEDSAMYFCASTISETQYFGPGTRLLVL.

The CDR3 DNA sequence: TGCAGTGCTCTAAGCCGACAGCGGGGGGCCAGGTTCGGGGGTGAGCAGTTCTTC. Protein sequence: CSALSRQRGARFGGEQFF. The chain recombines TRBV20-1 with TRBJ2-1, with 9 bases fitting TRBD2. This CDR3 comprises 18 residues. V lost 5 bases, J lost 9 bases, and 23 bases stayed unmatched. The germline CDR1 and CDR2 sequences are DFQATT and SNEGSKA (reference sequence).

Concerning this clonotype itself: Mismatch with germline at one junction end may stem from a read error. This chain links TRBV10-2 with TRBJ1-1, with no clear D. The CDR3 covers 16 residues. Germline assignment: CDR1 WSHSY and CDR2 SAAADI. CDR3 region: CASSGSLIMLNTEALF. The DNA for the CDR3 is TGCGCCAGCAGTGGGAGCCTCATTATGCTCAACACTGAAGCTCTCTTT.

The table lists this clonotype with many counts. The rearrangement links TRBV20-1 to TRBJ1-1; D gene uncertain. Germline assignment: CDR1 DFQATT and CDR2 SNEGSKA (reference sequence). V was shortened by 3 bases and J by 10 bases, with 12 bases between the two germline ends. The CDR3 runs to 11 residues. The CDR3 bases are TGCAGTGCTAGCGCTTGGGAGAGAGCTTTCTTT. As protein: CSASAWERAFF.

This clonotype was picked up many times. J is TRBJ1-1 and V is TRBV20-1, with 7 bases fitting TRBD1. The germline V gene encodes CDR1 DFQATT and CDR2 SNEGSKA (reference sequence). V shed 5 bases, J shed 0 bases, and the junction held 6 bases outside the gene matches. This CDR3 has 14 amino acids. The CDR3 loop reads CSAGRDSVNTEAFF. The CDR3 DNA reads as TGCAGTGCTGGGCGGGACAGTGTGAACACTGAAGCTTTCTTT.

V usage is TRBV11-1 and J usage is TRBJ1-2; D uncertain. Germline CDR1 and CDR2: SGHAT and FQDESV (reference sequence). The CDR3 has 16 residues. The germline V and J ends were trimmed by 5 bases and 0 bases, with 16 bases remaining between them. CDR3 sequence reads: CASSLSLTGSNYGYTF. The CDR3 DNA reads TGTGCCAGCAGCCTGTCTTTGACGGGTTCTAACTATGGCTACACCTTC.

The genes are TRBV20-1 and TRBJ1-1; 7 bases are a match to TRBD1. Unmatched junction bases numbered 1, after V lost 3 bases and J lost 3 bases. The CDR3 runs 12 residues. Germline V gives CDR1 DFQATT, CDR2 SNEGSKA (reference sequence). CDR3 nucleotides: TGCAGTGCTAGGCAGGGGGACACTGAAGCTTTCTTT. Its translation is CSARQGDTEAFF.

Written as DNA, the CDR3 is TGCAGCGTTGAGGGCCTCTATGGCTACACCTTC. Protein product: CSVEGLYGYTF. V is TRBV29-1 and J is TRBJ1-2, with D unresolved. V was cut by 3 bases and J by 4 bases, with 6 bases left in between. This CDR3 has 11 amino acids. Germline CDR1 reads SQVTM; CDR2 reads ANQGSEA.

Here the CDR3 reads CASGLTLTGNQPQHF. DNA for the CDR3: TGTGCCAGCGGCCTGACCCTAACGGGCAATCAGCCCCAGCATTTT. V gene TRBV2 combines with J gene TRBJ1-5; D is undetermined. Trimming took off 8 bases at V and 2 bases at J, with 16 bases between the two ends. The CDR3 is made up of 15 amino acids. The germline CDR1 and CDR2 sequences are SNHLY and FYNNEI.

For this clonotype: A much bigger clone sits one base away, suggesting this may be a read error. The genes are TRBV2 and TRBJ1-1, with D possibly being TRBD1 (5 bases). The CDR3 sequence is 14 residues long. Germline V gene lookup returns CDR1 SNHLY and CDR2 FYNNEI. CDR3 loop: CASSHNRGITGAFF. CDR3 sequence (DNA): TGTGCCAGCAGCCATAACCGGGGGATCACTGGAGCTTTCTTT.

This clonotype has at least ten counts. The CDR3 DNA reads TGTGCCAGCAGCCGTCAGTCCCAGGGGGATGGCTACACCTTC. It yields the protein CASSRQSQGDGYTF. The genes are TRBV3-1 and TRBJ1-2, with 7 nucleotides matching TRBD1. The V gene end was trimmed by 4 bases and the J gene end by 6 bases; junction bases not matched to a gene: 8. The CDR3 sequence is 14 residues long. Germline lookup yields CDR1 LGHDT and CDR2 YNNKEL (reference sequence).

Ten or more counts support this clonotype. V gene TRBV25-1 combines with J gene TRBJ2-7; 7 bases align to TRBD2. Germline trimming cut 3 bases from V and 1 base from J; bases unmatched to any gene: 9. The CDR3 extends over 16 amino acids. Per the germline V gene, CDR1 is MGHDK and CDR2 is SYGVNS. CDR3 nucleotides: TGTGCCAGCAGTGACGTCGGGGGAGGGTTGTCCTACGAGCAGTACTTC. Translating gives CASSDVGGGLSYEQYF.

The V gene is TRBV11-2, the J gene TRBJ2-7, with 7 bases lining up with TRBD1. Trimming at V came to 5 bases and at J to 3 bases, leaving 13 bases not matched to a gene. This CDR3 has 16 residues. CDR1 SGHAT and CDR2 FQNNGV come from the germline V gene. The CDR3 sequence: CASSPLRDRGYYEQYF. For the CDR3, the DNA is TGTGCCAGCAGCCCCTTACGGGACAGAGGTTACTACGAGCAGTACTTC. The complete variable domain, with remaining parts taken from reference TRBV11-2 and TRBJ2-7, reads EAGVAQSPRYKIIEKRQSVAFWCNPISGHATLYWYQQILGQGPKLLIQFQNNGVVDDSQLPKDRFSAERLKGVDSTLKIQPAKLEDSAVYLCASSPLRDRGYYEQYFGPGTRLTVT.

This clonotype was seen repeatedly, ten times or more. The chain has TRBV24-1 and TRBJ2-7, with 8 bases identical to TRBD2. CDR3 length: 20 amino acids. V was clipped by 4 bases and J by 2 bases; unmatched bases: 21. Germline CDR1 reads KGHDR; CDR2 reads SFDVKD. The CDR3 coding sequence is TGTGCCACCAGTGACCCTCCGGGAGGGGTTTGTGGCATCTTGGCCTACGAGCAGTACTTC. Translation gives CATSDPPGGVCGILAYEQYF.

As DNA, the CDR3 is TGTGCCAGTAGATTCGGACAGGGGCTGTACGAGCAGTACTTC. Translation gives CASRFGQGLYEQYF. V usage is TRBV19 and J usage is TRBJ2-7; 9 bases agree with TRBD1. Germline V gene lookup returns CDR1 LNHDA and CDR2 SQIVND (reference sequence). This CDR3 spans 14 amino acids. V was clipped by 6 bases and J by 4 bases; unmatched bases: 7.

This clonotype was counted many times. The J gene is TRBJ2-5, the V gene TRBV29-1; no firm D call. Germline values: CDR1 SQVTM, CDR2 ANQGSEA. V lost 6 bases, J lost 1 base, and 9 bases lay in between. The CDR3 spans 12 residues. CDR3 DNA: TGCAGCGTAGCCGGGTTCCAAGAGACCCAGTACTTC. Translation: CSVAGFQETQYF.

There are a few counts of this clonotype. The chain employs TRBV18 and TRBJ1-1, with 8 bases aligning to TRBD1. The ends lost 4 bases at V and 1 base at J; junction bases unmatched: 2. The CDR3 loop spans 14 amino acids. CDR1 is KGHSH, CDR2 LQKENI, per germline. CDR3 protein: CASSLGTGNTEAFF. In DNA form, the CDR3 reads TGTGCCAGCTCACTCGGGACAGGGAACACTGAAGCTTTCTTT.

V usage is TRBV7-3 and J usage is TRBJ2-7, with 8 bases that match TRBD1. Germline V gene sequence: CDR1 SGHTA, CDR2 FQGTGA. J was trimmed by 6 bases and V by 2 bases; bases with no gene match: 6. The CDR3 runs to 14 residues. CDR3 DNA sequence: TGTGCCAGCAGCTTACAGACAGGGGTTGCCGAGCAGTACTTC. This codes for CASSLQTGVAEQYF.

CDR3 amino acids: CATSEGYRDSTEAFF. CDR3 bases: TGTGCCACCAGCGAAGGGTACAGGGATAGCACTGAAGCTTTCTTT. V is TRBV15 and J is TRBJ1-1; TRBD1 is a possible D gene (6 bases). The germline CDR1 and CDR2 sequences are LNHNV and YYDKDF (reference sequence). V lost 5 bases to trimming and J lost 4 bases, with 17 bases between them. The CDR3 runs to 15 residues.

The chain links TRBV20-1 to TRBJ2-1; TRBD2 aligns across 8 bases. Germline-derived CDR1 and CDR2 are DFQATT and SNEGSKA (reference sequence). CDR3 length: 14 residues. V was pared by 3 bases and J by 8 bases, with 9 bases of the junction left unmatched. The CDR3 is CSASDGGAGYEQFF. CDR3 nucleotide sequence: TGCAGTGCTAGTGACGGGGGGGCAGGCTATGAGCAGTTCTTC.

This chain joins TRBV2 and TRBJ1-2; possible D gene TRBD1, 6 bases. Trimming took 3 bases from V and 8 from J, leaving 13 bases between them. The germline V gene encodes CDR1 SNHLY and CDR2 FYNNEI. The CDR3 sequence is 13 residues long. The CDR3 region has the DNA TGTGCCAGCAGTGAGGGGGGGCTGAGGGGCTACACCTTC. Its translation: CASSEGGLRGYTF. The full variable domain, rest sourced from reference TRBV2 and TRBJ1-2, is EPEVTQTPSHQVTQMGQEVILRCVPISNHLYFYWYRQILGQKVEFLVSFYNNEISEKSEIFDDQFSVERPDGSNFTLKIRSTKLEDSAMYFCASSEGGLRGYTFGSGTRLTVV.

This clonotype was detected a few times. The rearrangement joins TRBV18 to TRBJ1-4, with D possibly matching TRBD1 (6 bases). In germline, CDR1 is KGHSH, CDR2 LQKENI. Trimming took 2 bases from V and 3 from J, leaving 13 bases between them. The CDR3 runs to 16 residues. CDR3 nucleotides: TGTGCCAGCTCACCAACGCAGGGGCGGTCTAATGAAAAACTGTTTTTT. It encodes CASSPTQGRSNEKLFF.

The genes are TRBV29-1 and TRBJ2-7; no definite D call. V was pared by 4 bases and J by 1 base, with 8 bases between. The germline V gene encodes CDR1 SQVTM and CDR2 ANQGSEA. The CDR3 totals 12 residues. This CDR3 reads CSVADESYEQYF. The CDR3 DNA follows: TGCAGCGTTGCCGATGAGTCCTACGAGCAGTACTTC.

This clonotype was counted ten times or more. At one end the junction does not follow the germline gene, possibly because of a read error. The chain combines TRBV2 with TRBJ1-1; a weak D match, TRBD1 (5 bases). The CDR3 contains 13 residues. Germline V gives CDR1 SNHLY, CDR2 FYNNEI. CDR3 DNA: TGTGCCGGCAGCTCGACAGAGAACACTGAAGCTTTCTTT. It specifies CAGSSTENTEAFF.

This chain uses TRBV2 with TRBJ2-7; 8 nucleotides agree with TRBD1. This CDR3 has 13 residues. Germline-derived CDR1 and CDR2 are SNHLY and FYNNEI. Unmatched junction bases numbered 7, after V lost 5 bases and J lost 7 bases. CDR3 residues: CASSPRTGMEQYF. Here the CDR3 DNA reads TGTGCCAGCAGTCCCCGGACAGGGATGGAGCAGTACTTC.

This chain connects TRBV10-2 to TRBJ2-5; a weak D match, TRBD2 (5 bases). Germline CDR1 reads WSHSY; CDR2 reads SAAADI. The CDR3 extends over 14 amino acids. Trimming removed 0 bases from V and 5 bases from J, with 10 bases in between. This chain's CDR3 is CASSESLAWETQYF. DNA of the CDR3: TGCGCCAGCAGTGAGTCGTTAGCGTGGGAGACCCAGTACTTC.

The CDR3 loop is CASSLGGISYEQYF. The CDR3 nucleotides read TGTGCCAGCAGTTTAGGTGGGATCTCCTACGAGCAGTACTTC. The chain carries TRBV12-3 or TRBV12-4 and TRBJ2-7, with D unclear. The CDR3 spans 14 residues. V was shortened by 1 base and J by 0 bases, with 7 bases between the two germline ends.

The chain has TRBV15 and TRBJ2-1, with TRBD1 matching 8 bases. This CDR3 contains 16 residues. Germline-derived CDR1 and CDR2 are LNHNV and YYDKDF (reference sequence). Trimming removed 2 bases from V and 9 bases from J; junction bases left unmatched: 12. CDR3 sequence: CATSRTPQGARGEQFF. CDR3 coding DNA: TGTGCCACCAGCAGAACCCCCCAGGGGGCGCGAGGTGAGCAGTTCTTC.

The chain has TRBV7-9 and TRBJ1-4; D might be TRBD1 (5 bases). CDR1 is SEHNR, CDR2 FQNEAQ, per germline (reference sequence). The CDR3 covers 12 residues. V dropped 7 bases and J dropped 8 bases, with 11 bases sitting between them. CDR3 DNA sequence: TGTGCCAGCAATGGGGACGCCGAAAAACTGTTTTTT. This sequence encodes CASNGDAEKLFF.

This chain joins TRBV10-1 and TRBJ2-1, with 13 positions matching TRBD2. This CDR3 is built from 13 residues. J lost 9 bases, V lost 6 bases, and 2 bases had no gene match. Germline assignment: CDR1 WNHNN and CDR2 SYGVQD (reference sequence). For the CDR3, the DNA is TGCGCCAGCAGCGGGACTAGCGGGGTTGAGCAGTTCTTC. Residues: CASSGTSGVEQFF.

V gene TRBV29-1 combines with J gene TRBJ2-6, with D maybe TRBD2 (6 bases). Germline V gene lookup returns CDR1 SQVTM and CDR2 ANQGSEA. Between the trimmed V and J ends, which lost 4 bases and 4 bases, there was a span of 11 bases. The CDR3 has 14 amino acids. For the CDR3, the DNA is TGCAGCGTTGTAGGGGCGGGAGGGGCCAACGTCCTGACTTTC. It encodes CSVVGAGGANVLTF.